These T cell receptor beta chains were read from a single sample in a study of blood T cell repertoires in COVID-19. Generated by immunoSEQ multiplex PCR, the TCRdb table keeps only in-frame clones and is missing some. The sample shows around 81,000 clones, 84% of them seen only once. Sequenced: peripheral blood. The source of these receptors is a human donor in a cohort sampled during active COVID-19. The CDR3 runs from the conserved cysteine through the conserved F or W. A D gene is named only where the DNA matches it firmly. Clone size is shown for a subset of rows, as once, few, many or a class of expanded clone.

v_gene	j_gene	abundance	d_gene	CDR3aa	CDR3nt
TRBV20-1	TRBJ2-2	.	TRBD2	CSASSGGSTGELFF	TGCAGTGCTAGTAGCGGGGGCTCCACCGGGGAGCTGTTTTTT
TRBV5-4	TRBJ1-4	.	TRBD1	CASSRDSSRGEKLFF	TGTGCCAGCAGTCGGGACAGTTCACGGGGTGAAAAACTGTTTTTT
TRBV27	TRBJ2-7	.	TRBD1	CASSWTAGGSYEQYF	TGTGCCAGCAGCTGGACGGCAGGGGGCTCCTACGAGCAGTACTTC
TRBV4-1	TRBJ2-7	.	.	CASSQDRTVVAYEQYF	TGCGCCAGCAGCCAGGACCGGACAGTAGTGGCCTACGAGCAGTACTTC
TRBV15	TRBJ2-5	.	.	CATSRVVSLETQYF	TGTGCCACCAGCAGAGTTGTTAGCTTGGAGACCCAGTACTTC
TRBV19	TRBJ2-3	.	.	CASSMGRGLDTQYF	TGTGCCAGTAGTATGGGCAGGGGATTAGATACGCAGTATTTT
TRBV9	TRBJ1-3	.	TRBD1	CASSVSTGASGNTIYF	TGTGCCAGCAGCGTCTCTACAGGGGCCTCTGGAAACACCATATATTTT
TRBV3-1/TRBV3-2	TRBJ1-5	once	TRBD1	CASSQGLGQGRIQPQHF	TGTGCCAGCAGCCAAGGATTGGGACAGGGACGGATTCAGCCCCAGCATTTT
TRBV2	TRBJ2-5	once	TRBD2	CASSGTRQETQYF	TGTGCCAGCTCCGGGACTAGGCAGGAGACCCAGTACTTC
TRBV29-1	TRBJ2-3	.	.	CSVVPDSTDTQYF	TGCAGCGTTGTCCCGGACAGTACAGATACGCAGTATTTT
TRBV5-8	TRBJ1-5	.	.	CASSSGLKINQPQHF	TGTGCCAGCAGCTCGGGACTCAAAATCAATCAGCCCCAGCATTTT
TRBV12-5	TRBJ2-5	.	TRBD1	CASAAGQGRLYQETQYF	TGTGCTAGTGCCGCCGGACAGGGGCGATTGTACCAAGAGACCCAGTACTTC
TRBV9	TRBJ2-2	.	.	CASSVVSAGELFF	TGTGCCAGCAGCGTAGTAAGCGCCGGGGAGCTGTTTTTT
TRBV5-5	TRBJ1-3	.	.	CASSLHPNPGNTIYF	TGTGCCAGCAGCTTACATCCCAACCCTGGAAACACCATATATTTT
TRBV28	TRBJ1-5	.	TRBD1	CASSRGLRNQPQHF	TGTGCCAGCAGCAGGGGGCTGAGGAATCAGCCCCAGCATTTT
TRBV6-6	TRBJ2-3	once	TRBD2	CASVAGGNSDTQYF	TGTGCCAGCGTCGCGGGGGGGAACTCAGATACGCAGTATTTT
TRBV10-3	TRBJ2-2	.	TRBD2	CALSAGAGELFF	TGTGCCCTCTCAGCGGGGGCCGGGGAGCTGTTTTTT
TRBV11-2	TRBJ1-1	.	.	CASSQVNTEAFF	TGTGCCAGTTCACAGGTGAACACTGAAGCTTTCTTT
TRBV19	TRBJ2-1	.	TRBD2	CASSIFSGGAGEQFF	TGTGCCAGTAGTATTTTTAGCGGGGGGGCCGGGGAGCAGTTCTTC
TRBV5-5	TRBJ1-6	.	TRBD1	CASRQGSYNSPLHF	TGTGCCAGCCGACAGGGCTCCTATAATTCACCCCTCCACTTT
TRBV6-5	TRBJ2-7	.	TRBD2	CASSPPLRGVHEQYF	TGTGCCAGCAGCCCACCCCTGCGGGGGGTCCACGAGCAGTACTTC
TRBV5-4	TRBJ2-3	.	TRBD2	CASSLASGGRDTQYF	TGTGCCAGCAGCTTGGCTAGCGGGGGACGGGATACGCAGTATTTT